This is a list of T cell receptor beta chains from one sample in a study of cytomegalovirus exposure and HLA in healthy donors. Assay: immunoSEQ multiplex PCR; the TCRdb copy retains only in-frame clones and omits some. In the table there are approximately 210,000 clones, roughly 88% of which are singletons. Input material: PBMCs. The receptors come from a woman aged 18-29 years in good health and CMV-seronegative. The CDR3 runs from the conserved cysteine through the conserved F or W. Each record gives: D gene, J gene, clone size, V gene, CDR3 DNA, CDR3 protein. The D gene is left open where the match is weak. Not all rows give a size; the values are once, few, many and, for expanded clones, a class.

.	TRBJ2-5	.	TRBV28	TGTGCCAGCACCCTGGGGGGCCAAGAGACCCAGTACTTC	CASTLGGQETQYF
TRBD2	TRBJ2-5	.	TRBV28	TGTGCCAGCAGTTTATCGTCAGCGGGAGCGAGAGAGACCCAGTACTTC	CASSLSSAGARETQYF
.	TRBJ2-3	once	TRBV6-5	TGTGCCAGCAGTTTGGGCGGGCAGACCACAGATACGCAGTATTTT	CASSLGGQTTDTQYF
.	TRBJ2-1	once	TRBV7-9	TGTGCCAGCAGCTCACTTGAGGGGGTTTGGGCGCAGGAGCAGTTCTTC	CASSSLEGVWAQEQFF
.	TRBJ2-7	.	TRBV6-6	TGTGCCAGCAGTTACGAGGAGGGTCCCTACGAGCAGTACTTC	CASSYEEGPYEQYF
TRBD2	TRBJ2-3	.	TRBV25-1	TGTGCCAGCAGGAAGCGGGAGGGTTCGGATACGCAGTATTTT	CASRKREGSDTQYF
TRBD1	TRBJ2-1	once	TRBV5-1	TGCGCCAGCAGCCCCGGGACAGGGTTGTTCTTC	CASSPGTGLFF
TRBD2	TRBJ2-7	.	TRBV11-2	TGTGCCAGCAGCTTAGGTTGGGCGGGGGGCTCCTACGAGCAGTACTTC	CASSLGWAGGSYEQYF
.	TRBJ2-1	.	TRBV28	TGTGCCAGCAGTTTGAGTCAGGTTAGGCCAGAGTACAATGAGCAGTTCTTC	CASSLSQVRPEYNEQFF
.	TRBJ1-1	.	TRBV27	TGTGCCAGCAGTCCGCTGACAGGCCAATACTTTGGGGACACTGAAGCTTTCTTT	CASSPLTGQYFGDTEAFF
TRBD1	TRBJ2-5	.	TRBV4-1	TGCGCCAGCAGCCAACCCGGGACAGGGCTACAAGAGACCCAGTACTTC	CASSQPGTGLQETQYF
TRBD1	TRBJ2-5	.	TRBV5-6	TGTGCCAGCAGCTTCGTGGACAGGCCCCAAGAGACCCAGTACTTC	CASSFVDRPQETQYF
.	TRBJ1-4	once	TRBV15	TGTGCCACCAGTCAGAGGGTGGCGCAAGGGGAAAAACTGTTTTTT	CATSQRVAQGEKLFF
.	TRBJ2-2	.	TRBV7-2	TGTGTAACTACCAACACCGGGGAGCTGTTTTTT	CVTTNTGELFF
.	TRBJ1-4	once	TRBV2	TGTGCCAGCAGGAACCGACGGGAGGGGACTAATGAAAAACTGTTTTTT	CASRNRREGTNEKLFF
TRBD1	TRBJ2-5	.	TRBV4-1	TGCGCCAGCAGCCAAGACAGGGGGCAAGAGACCCAGTACTTC	CASSQDRGQETQYF
TRBD2	TRBJ2-3	.	TRBV30	TGTGCCTGGAGTCGAGCGGGACGAAGCACAGATACGCAGTATTTT	CAWSRAGRSTDTQYF
.	TRBJ1-1	.	TRBV2	TGTGCCAGCAGTGAAATCCGGGATCTCGCTGAAGCTTTCTTT	CASSEIRDLAEAFF
.	TRBJ2-2	.	TRBV29-1	TGCAGCTCAGGGTCTAACACCGGGGAGCTGTTTTTT	CSSGSNTGELFF
TRBD1	TRBJ1-4	.	TRBV7-9	TGTGCCAGCAGCTCCCCCGGGACAGGGGAGGAAGAAAAACTGTTTTTT	CASSSPGTGEEEKLFF
.	TRBJ2-2	.	TRBV5-4	TGTGCCAGCAGCTTTACGAGCGCGACGAGGGGGGAGCTGTTTTTT	CASSFTSATRGELFF
.	TRBJ1-2	.	TRBV6-5	TGTGCCAGCAGTTACTCGAGAGGTGCGAACTATGGCTACACCTTC	CASSYSRGANYGYTF
TRBD2	TRBJ2-1	once	TRBV18	TGTGCCAGCTCACTATTTAGCGGGAGCAGCTCCTACAATGAGCAGTTCTTC	CASSLFSGSSSYNEQFF
TRBD2	TRBJ2-3	once	TRBV5-4	TGTGCCAGCAGCTTGGTACTTACGCGGCGGCTAGCGGGAGTTCTGGGTACGCAGTATTTT	CASSLVLTRRLAGVLGTQYF
.	TRBJ1-2	.	TRBV5-1	TGCGCCAGCAAACCGTCAGTGGGAGAACAACATGGCTACACCTTC	CASKPSVGEQHGYTF
.	TRBJ2-1	.	TRBV4-1	TGCGCCAGCAGCCAAGAGCCCAGCTACAATGAGCAGTTCTTC	CASSQEPSYNEQFF
.	TRBJ2-1	once	TRBV15	TGTGCCACCAGCAGAGGGTCTAATACCTACAATGAGCAGTTCTTC	CATSRGSNTYNEQFF
.	TRBJ2-3	.	TRBV21-1	TGTGCCAGCAGCCGGACTAGCCTTACAAAAAACACAGATACGCAGTATTTT	CASSRTSLTKNTDTQYF
TRBD1	TRBJ2-7	.	TRBV2	TGTGCCAGCAGTGTAAGACAGGGGGGTTTTAGCTACGAGCAGTACTTC	CASSVRQGGFSYEQYF
.	TRBJ2-2	.	TRBV11-2	TGTGCCAGCAGCTTAGATCGGGGCGGGGAGCTGTTTTTT	CASSLDRGGELFF
TRBD2	TRBJ2-7	.	TRBV9	TGTGCCAGCTCTTCCGGACTAGTGGGGTACGAGCAGTACTTC	CASSSGLVGYEQYF
.	TRBJ2-7	.	TRBV11-2	TGTGCCAGCAGCTCTGATCTAATCCCCTACGAGCAGTACTTC	CASSSDLIPYEQYF
.	TRBJ2-2	few	TRBV4-3	TGCGCCAGCAGCCAAGAGGTTCGCGGCAACACCGGGGAGCTGTTTTTT	CASSQEVRGNTGELFF
.	TRBJ2-1	.	TRBV6-4	TGTGCCAGCAGTGAGAATTTTGGGATAGCGCGCAATGAGCAGTTCTTC	CASSENFGIARNEQFF
.	TRBJ1-2	.	TRBV19	TGTGCCAGTAGTAAGGTGAACTACGAGGAATGGGGCTACACCTTC	CASSKVNYEEWGYTF
.	TRBJ1-2	few	TRBV6-6	TGTGCCAGCAGATACCCCGGGGACTATGGCTACACCTTC	CASRYPGDYGYTF
TRBD2	TRBJ2-5	.	TRBV7-6	TGTGCCAGCAGCCTCCGGACTAGCGGGCCCCAAGAGACCCAGTACTTC	CASSLRTSGPQETQYF
TRBD1	TRBJ2-6	.	TRBV18	TGTGCCAGCTCACCCCGGACAGGGAGCTCTGGGGCCAACGTCCTGACTTTC	CASSPRTGSSGANVLTF
.	TRBJ2-7	.	TRBV5-1	TGCGCCAGCAGCGAGGCAGGGATCGGGTCCTACGAGCAGTACTTC	CASSEAGIGSYEQYF
TRBD2	TRBJ2-1	.	TRBV19	TGTGCCAGTAGTATACATAGCGGGAGTAAATACAATGAGCAGTTCTTC	CASSIHSGSKYNEQFF
.	TRBJ1-1	.	TRBV5-1	TGCGCCAGCCGTGAACAGGAGGGCACTGAAGCTTTCTTT	CASREQEGTEAFF
TRBD2	TRBJ2-1	once	TRBV27	TGTGCCAGCAGTTCCGGACTAGCGGGAGGAAATGAGCAGTTCTTC	CASSSGLAGGNEQFF
.	TRBJ2-7	.	TRBV14	TGTGCCAGCAGCCAAGGTCAGAACTCCTACGAGCAGTACTTC	CASSQGQNSYEQYF
.	TRBJ2-1	.	TRBV5-6	TGTGCCAGCAGCTTGGTTTGGGACACCGGTACAATGGGGCAGTTCTTC	CASSLVWDTGTMGQFF
.	TRBJ2-3	once	TRBV10-3	TGTGCCATCAGTGTGGACAGTAGCACAGATACGCAGTATTTT	CAISVDSSTDTQYF
TRBD1	TRBJ2-7	.	TRBV18	TGTGCCAGCTCACCCACTCGACAGGGGGTCGGGGAGCAGTACTTC	CASSPTRQGVGEQYF
.	TRBJ2-5	.	TRBV7-8	TGTGCCAGCAGCGTGGGGGCCAGCCTCTTTCGGGAGACCCAGTACTTC	CASSVGASLFRETQYF
TRBD1	TRBJ2-7	.	TRBV11-2	TGTGCCAGCAGCTTCGTCCTTTACGACAGGGATCACGAGCAGTACTTC	CASSFVLYDRDHEQYF
.	TRBJ1-2	.	TRBV27	TGTGCCAGCAGGCTTCAGGGCGGGGGCCGGCCTCAAAACTATGGCTACACCTTC	CASRLQGGGRPQNYGYTF
.	TRBJ2-2	.	TRBV5-6	TGTGCCAGCAGCCTTCAGATTTTAAACACCGGGGAGCTGTTTTTT	CASSLQILNTGELFF
TRBD1	TRBJ1-1	.	TRBV7-3	TGTGCCAGCAGCCCAGACAGGGCGGGTAACACTGAAGCTTTCTTT	CASSPDRAGNTEAFF
.	TRBJ1-4	.	TRBV6-5	TGTGCCAGCAGTTATATGATCTCAGTAACTAATGAAAAACTGTTTTTT	CASSYMISVTNEKLFF